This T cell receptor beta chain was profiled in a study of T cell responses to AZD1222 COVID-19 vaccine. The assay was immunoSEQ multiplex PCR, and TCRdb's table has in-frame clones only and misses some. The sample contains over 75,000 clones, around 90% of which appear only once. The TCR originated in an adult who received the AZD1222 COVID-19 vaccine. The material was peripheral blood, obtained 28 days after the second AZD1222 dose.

The CDR3 here is CASSFFGGRYGYTF. In nucleotides, the CDR3 is TGTGCCAGCAGCTTTTTTGGGGGTCGGTATGGCTACACCTTC. The V gene is TRBV5-4, the J gene TRBJ1-2; weak D call: TRBD1 (5 bases). This CDR3 contains 14 residues. Trimming pared 2 bases from V and 5 bases from J, leaving 13 bases between. CDR1 and CDR2 (germline): SGHNT, YYREEE (reference sequence).